This entry is about one T cell receptor beta chain. Its antigen is currently not known. No much larger clonotype is one base removed from it; base qualities were not supplied. The library was built by means of the immunoSEQ multiplex PCR assay. TCRdb's version of the immuneACCESS table is confined to in-frame rearrangements and falls short of the full clone set. An unresolved V gene accounts for under half of the shortfall where checked; the remainder is of unknown origin. The sample table records under 15,000 clones; approximately 86% of these occur just once. The top ten clones comprise over 5% of the sample. The data stem from a study of chemoradiotherapy in HPV16-positive cancers (dated by TCRdb to about 2022). In terms of the full investigation: Using functional T-cell assays on cells from two HPV16-positive patients, the researchers defined candidate HPV-specific T-cell clones and common TCR motifs. The candidate HPV-specific TCRs and motifs were then tracked in TCR repertoires from around 86 patients with HPV-related cancers. The study asked whether T-cell immunity against the HPV oncoproteins E6 and E7 changes during chemoradiotherapy and whether it affects survival.

Between the V and J ends, shortened by 5 bases and 6 bases respectively, the junction contains 13 bases. Measured from the cysteine to the phenylalanine, the CDR3 is 13 residues long. Solely the CDR3 DNA is kept, with 39 bases framed from the first base. CDR1 and CDR2, per the germline V gene (reference sequence), are MNHEY and SMNVEV. Repertoires were sampled repeatedly over the course of chemoradiotherapy, so clonal expansion could be followed in the tumor microenvironment. Broader findings and caveats from the paper: Among HPV16-positive patients, expansion of HPV-responsive T cells during chemoradiotherapy was associated with better recurrence-free survival. The functional definition of HPV-specific T cells came from only a couple of HPV16-positive patients, and the survival association was reported for HPV16-positive patients. Expansion of candidate HPV-specific clones and E7-related TCR motifs was observed in the tumor microenvironment during treatment, whereas no such expansion was observed for non-HPV-specific T cells.

The receptor was derived from a human donor with HPV-associated anogenital cancer. The source was blood, collected from a patient who underwent chemoradiotherapy. The sequence links TRBV27 to TRBJ1-1; matching of 6 bases hints at TRBD1 as the D gene. The nucleotide sequence reads as follows: TGTGCCAGCAGTGTACACAGGGTTTCTGAAGCTTTCTTT. Translated, it reads CASSVHRVSEAFF.